One and the same sample provided the 20 T cell receptor beta chains below, sequenced in a study of blood T cell repertoires in COVID-19. The assay was immunoSEQ multiplex PCR, and TCRdb's table has in-frame clones only and misses some. The sample records nearly 250,000 clones, around 88% being singletons. The sequencing sample was made of PBMCs or T cells enriched from blood (not recorded which). Source of these receptors: a woman between 50 and 59 years old who had recovered from COVID-19.

This clone was found once. The rearrangement joins TRBV5-4 to TRBJ2-7, with a possible D match to TRBD2 (6 bases). The CDR3 has 13 amino acids. The germline V gene encodes CDR1 SGHNT and CDR2 YYREEE (reference sequence). Between the trimmed V and J ends, which lost 3 bases and 6 bases, there was a span of 13 bases. CDR3 residues: CASSYSVGGEQYF. CDR3 coding DNA: TGTGCCAGCAGCTATTCGGTGGGGGGCGAGCAGTACTTC.

This sequence joins TRBV9 and TRBJ2-1; 11 nucleotides match TRBD2. After removal of 2 bases from V and 0 bases from J, the junction contained 16 bases not matched to a gene. The CDR3 length is 21 residues. CDR1 SGDLS and CDR2 YYNGEE come from the germline V gene. DNA of the CDR3: TGTGCCAGCAGCGTCCACAATAGCGGGAGGGCTCAACTAAGCTCCTACAATGAGCAGTTCTTC. The encoded protein is CASSVHNSGRAQLSSYNEQFF.

V gene TRBV5-1 combines with J gene TRBJ2-3; no reliable D call. V lost 0 bases to trimming and J lost 3 bases, with 11 bases between them. The length of the CDR3 is 15 residues. Germline values: CDR1 SGHRS, CDR2 YFSETQ. CDR3 protein: CASSLGILETDTQYF. The CDR3 nucleotides read TGCGCCAGCAGCTTGGGGATTTTGGAGACAGATACGCAGTATTTT. Complete variable domain (other parts from reference TRBV5-1 and TRBJ2-3): KAGVTQTPRYLIKTRGQQVTLSCSPISGHRSVSWYQQTPGQGLQFLFEYFSETQRNKGNFPGRFSGRQFSNSRSEMNVSTLELGDSALYLCASSLGILETDTQYFGPGTRLTVL.

On this clone: A junction end diverges from the germline sequence, so it may reflect a read error. V gene TRBV7-7 combines with J gene TRBJ2-2; D is unclear. The CDR3 has 13 amino acids. The germline V gene encodes CDR1 SSHAT and CDR2 FNYEAQ (reference sequence). The CDR3 protein is CASSYKNTGELFF. CDR3 nucleotides: TGTGCTAGCAGCTATAAGAACACCGGGGAGCTGTTTTTT.

The table lists this clone with a count of one. The chain uses TRBV9 and TRBJ1-1, with D unresolved. Trimming took off 0 bases at V and 4 bases at J, with 7 bases between the two ends. Germline V gene data show CDR1 as SGDLS and CDR2 as YYNGEE. The CDR3 is 13 amino acids. Here the CDR3 DNA reads TGTGCCAGCAGCGTAGATTTCGGCACTGAAGCTTTCTTT. This sequence encodes CASSVDFGTEAFF.

J is TRBJ2-1 and V is TRBV19, with TRBD2 matching 12 bases. The CDR3 spans 16 residues. CDR1 and CDR2 (germline): LNHDA, SQIVND (reference sequence). V was clipped by 3 bases and J by 9 bases; unmatched bases: 9. The CDR3 DNA is TGTGCCAGTAGTATCGGGGCTAGCGGGGGGGCGGCTGAGCAGTTCTTC. This sequence encodes CASSIGASGGAAEQFF.

The V call is TRBV5-5, the J call TRBJ2-3; D is perhaps TRBD1 (6 bases). Germline CDR1 and CDR2: SGHKS and YYEKEE (reference sequence). The CDR3 loop spans 15 amino acids. Trimming shortened V by 2 bases and J by 2 bases, and 12 bases separated the two germline ends. In DNA form, the CDR3 reads TGTGCCAGCAGCTTAGGGCAGGGGTCCACAGATACGCAGTATTTT. It codes for CASSLGQGSTDTQYF. The whole variable domain, remainder taken from reference TRBV5-5 and TRBJ2-3, is DAGVTQSPTHLIKTRGQQVTLRCSPISGHKSVSWYQQVLGQGPQFIFQYYEKEERGRGNFPDRFSARQFPNYSSELNVNALLLGDSALYLCASSLGQGSTDTQYFGPGTRLTVL.

V and J are TRBV18 and TRBJ1-4; D is possibly TRBD1 (5 bases). The CDR3 has 17 residues. The V end lost 4 bases, the J end lost 0 bases, and 15 bases lay between the germline ends. Looked up from germline, CDR1 is KGHSH and CDR2 is LQKENI. Here the CDR3 DNA reads TGTGCCAGCTCACTCGGGACTCCCCAGGCAACTAATGAAAAACTGTTTTTT. It is translated as CASSLGTPQATNEKLFF. The full variable domain, its missing parts supplied by reference TRBV18 and TRBJ1-4, is NAGVMQNPRHLVRRRGQEARLRCSPMKGHSHVYWYRQLPEEGLKFMVYLQKENIIDESGMPKERFSAEFPKEGPSILRIQQVVRGDSAAYFCASSLGTPQATNEKLFFGSGTQLSVL.

This clone was observed a single time. The chain combines TRBV3-1 (or the pseudogene TRBV3-2) with TRBJ1-2; 7 bases align to TRBD1. Looked up from germline, CDR1 is LGHDT and CDR2 is YNNKEL (reference sequence). The CDR3 totals 16 residues. After removal of 1 base from V and 3 bases from J, the junction contained 8 bases not matched to a gene. CDR3 amino acids: CASSQVHRGLDYGYTF. Written as DNA, the CDR3 is TGTGCCAGCAGCCAAGTGCACAGGGGCCTCGACTATGGCTACACCTTC.

The rearrangement uses TRBV2 and TRBJ1-5; D is uncertain. With 0 bases removed from V and 6 bases from J, the gap between germline ends came to 9 bases. Germline CDR1 is SNHLY and CDR2 is FYNNEI. There are 14 residues in the CDR3. CDR3 sequence reads: CASSEARGFQPQHF. The CDR3 DNA sequence: TGTGCCAGCAGTGAAGCGCGGGGATTTCAGCCCCAGCATTTT.

This chain uses TRBV24-1 with TRBJ1-4; 10 nucleotides agree with TRBD1. V trimming: 6 bases; J trimming: 8 bases; junction bases outside the gene matches: 8. This CDR3 comprises 15 residues. From germline, CDR1 is KGHDR and CDR2 SFDVKD. CDR3 sequence (DNA): TGTGCCACCAGTACTTGGGACAGGGGTTACGAAAAACTGTTTTTT. Amino acid sequence: CATSTWDRGYEKLFF.

V and J are TRBV4-1 and TRBJ2-1; possible D gene TRBD2, 6 bases. CDR1 is MGHRA, CDR2 YSYEKL, per germline. V was shortened by 0 bases and J by 2 bases, with 14 bases between the two germline ends. This CDR3 is 17 amino acids long. The CDR3 DNA reads TGCGCCAGCAGCCAAGATACGAGGAGGGAACCCTACAATGAGCAGTTCTTC. It is translated as CASSQDTRREPYNEQFF.

This rearrangement joins TRBV29-1 to TRBJ1-2, with TRBD1 identical over 9 bases. The CDR3 totals 17 residues. Germline-derived CDR1 and CDR2 are SQVTM and ANQGSEA. The trim removed 4 bases at V and 4 bases at J, leaving 16 bases unmatched. The CDR3 here is CSVVRGTKQGASYGYTF. The CDR3 DNA reads TGCAGCGTTGTGCGTGGGACCAAACAGGGGGCGAGCTATGGCTACACCTTC. Full variable domain (remainder filled in from reference TRBV29-1 and TRBJ1-2): SAVISQKPSRDICQRGTSLTIQCQVDSQVTMMFWYRQQPGQSLTLIATANQGSEATYESGFVIDKFPISRPNLTFSTLTVSNMSPEDSSIYLCSVVRGTKQGASYGYTFGSGTRLTVV.

The rearrangement joins TRBV7-2 to TRBJ1-2, with D tentatively TRBD1 (5 bases). CDR3 length: 14 residues. CDR1 and CDR2 from the germline V gene are SGHTA and FQGNSA. V lost 7 bases to trimming and J lost 3 bases, with 15 bases between them. The DNA of the CDR3 is TGTGCCAGCACCCCGGGGGGTCAGCACTATGGCTACACCTTC. This gives the protein CASTPGGQHYGYTF.

The chain recombines TRBV30 with TRBJ2-1, with D uncertain. V lost 1 base to trimming and J lost 2 bases, with 12 bases between them. Per germline, CDR1 GTSNPN and CDR2 SVGIG (reference sequence). CDR3 length: 15 amino acids. CDR3 sequence (DNA): TGTGCCTGGAGTGGAAGACTGGCTACCTACAATGAGCAGTTCTTC. Encoded protein: CAWSGRLATYNEQFF.

The genes are TRBV28 and TRBJ2-7, with 10 bases identical to TRBD2. Germline V gene data show CDR1 as MDHEN and CDR2 as SYDVKM. Trimming cost V 5 bases and J 1 base; bases outside gene matches: 8. This CDR3 is 16 amino acids long. Here the CDR3 DNA reads TGTGCCAGCAGTGAAAGGGCTAGCGGGAGATCCTACGAGCAGTACTTC. Residues: CASSERASGRSYEQYF.

Comment on this clone: Other DNA variants within this sample encode the same CDR3. V usage is TRBV18 and J usage is TRBJ1-1, with 9 positions matching TRBD1. The CDR3 is 14 residues long. Trimming took 2 bases from V and 4 from J; bases not matched to a gene: 2. CDR1 and CDR2 from the germline V gene are KGHSH and LQKENI. CDR3 in DNA: TGTGCCAGCTCACCATTGGACAGGGGCACTGAAGCTTTCTTT. This gives the protein CASSPLDRGTEAFF.

The chain joins TRBV28 to TRBJ2-6, with D perhaps TRBD2 (5 bases). Trimming took off 7 bases at V and 0 bases at J, with 13 bases between the two ends. Per the germline V gene, CDR1 is MDHEN and CDR2 is SYDVKM. The CDR3 extends over 16 amino acids. The CDR3 coding sequence is TGTGCCAGCACCAGCCCTCGGGGCTCTGGGGCCAACGTCCTGACTTTC. It encodes CASTSPRGSGANVLTF.

The gene calls are TRBV7-8 and TRBJ2-7; 9 bases line up with TRBD2. With 2 bases clipped from V and 3 bases from J, the junction kept 5 bases outside the gene matches. The CDR3 consists of 15 residues. Germline values: CDR1 SGHVS, CDR2 FQNEAQ. CDR3 loop: CASSLRAGGDYEQYF. The CDR3, as DNA: TGTGCCAGCAGCTTAAGGGCGGGGGGGGACTACGAGCAGTACTTC.

The chain joins TRBV24-1 to TRBJ2-3; D is possibly TRBD1 (6 bases). This CDR3 region has 16 residues. The V end lost 3 bases, the J end lost 2 bases, and 14 bases lay between the germline ends. The V gene's germline CDR1 is KGHDR and CDR2 SFDVKD. CDR3 DNA: TGTGCCACCAGTGATGCGCAGGGGCCCCACACAGATACGCAGTATTTT. Protein sequence: CATSDAQGPHTDTQYF.